The T cell receptor beta chain under discussion was sequenced for a study of CD8 T cells in Susac syndrome. Negative magnetic isolation gave CD8+ and CD4+ cells; FACS enriched CD8+ TEMRA. The germline CDR1 and CDR2 sequences are SGHVS and FQNEAQ. Trimming at V came to 2 bases and at J to 4 bases, leaving 2 bases not matched to a gene. The CDR3 spans 16 residues. RNA, at about 0.5 to 1 ug, was reverse transcribed with random hexamers. The CDR3 of TCR beta was amplified by immunoSEQ multiplex PCR across 54 Vbeta and 13 Jbeta. One entry per CDR3 protein, called by TCRdb with MiXCR from the immunoSEQ multiplex PCR reads. The top ten hold under 0.095% of the sample, which has approximately 110,000 distinct CDR3 sequences, more than 90% seen once.

What was sequenced was CD4+ T cells from PBMCs. The receptor was derived from a human donor in good health. This chain joins TRBV7-8 and TRBJ2-3, with 14 bases matching TRBD2. CDR3 protein: CASSLRTSGRPDTQYF. The DNA of the CDR3 is TGTGCCAGCAGCTTAAGGACTAGCGGGAGGCCAGATACGCAGTATTTT.